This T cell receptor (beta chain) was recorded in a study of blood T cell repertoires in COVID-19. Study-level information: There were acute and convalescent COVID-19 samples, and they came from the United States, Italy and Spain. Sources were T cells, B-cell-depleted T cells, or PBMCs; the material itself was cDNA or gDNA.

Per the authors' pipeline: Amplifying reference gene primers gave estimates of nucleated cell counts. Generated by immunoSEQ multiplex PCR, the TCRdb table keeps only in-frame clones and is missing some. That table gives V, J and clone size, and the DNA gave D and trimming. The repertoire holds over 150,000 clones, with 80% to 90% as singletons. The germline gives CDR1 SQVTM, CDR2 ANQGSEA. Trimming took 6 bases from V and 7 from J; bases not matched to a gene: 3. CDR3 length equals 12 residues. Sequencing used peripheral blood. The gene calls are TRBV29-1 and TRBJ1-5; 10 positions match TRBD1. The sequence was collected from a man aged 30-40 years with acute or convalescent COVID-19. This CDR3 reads CSVGTGEQPQHF. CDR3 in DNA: TGCAGCGTAGGGACAGGGGAACAGCCCCAGCATTTT.